This T cell receptor (beta chain) emerged from a study of metastatic and nonmetastatic thyroid tumors. Looking at the study overall: The authors compared repertoires across blood and tumor or nodule tissue from malignant and benign thyroid patients. Study results and limitations: A significant increase in TCR beta diversity was reportedly seen in malignant thyroid tumors relative to benign nodules, in blood and tumor.

With respect to this clone: Antigen unknown.

Original handling: In papillary thyroid cancer, a distant-metastasis classifier was built using CDR3 differences across clinicopathological groups. Using MiXCR, TCRdb re-called clones from the PCR reads. The V and J calls here are based on TCRdb, not the publication. The sample records some 20,000 clones, less than 25% being singletons. There were no patients who had received any treatment before thyroid surgery. The germline V gene has CDR1 MNHNS and CDR2 SASEGT. With V trimmed by 6 bases and J by 4 bases, 17 bases remained unmatched. The CDR3 extends over 17 amino acids. This clonotype originated in a female donor with papillary thyroid cancer or a benign thyroid nodule (not recorded which). Some clones in this sample may be carry-over from other donors' samples. The sample taken for sequencing was tumor tissue. The V and J genes are TRBV6-1 and TRBJ1-2; 7 bases match TRBD1. The CDR3 nucleotides read TGTGCCAGCAGAACCACCTCTCGGAAAGGGGGCGCCTATGGCTACACCTTC. Encoded protein: CASRTTSRKGGAYGYTF.